This T cell receptor (beta chain) was retrieved from a study of CD8+ T cells in alopecia areata. On the study more broadly: C3H/HeJ donors with spontaneous alopecia, roughly 6-12 months old, supplied skin grafts to approximately 7-11-week-old female C3H/HeJ mice. Findings and caveats of the study: Clonality in lesional scalp, especially alopecia totalis/universalis, exceeded that of normal scalp.

This CDR3 region has 13 residues. Trimming removed 5 bases from V and 3 bases from J; junction bases left unmatched: 1. Germline V gene lookup returns CDR1 MNHDT and CDR2 YYDKIL. The sequencing template was cDNA reverse transcribed from extracted RNA. Generated by immunoSEQ multiplex PCR, the TCRdb table keeps only in-frame clones and is missing some. The sample presents approximately 300,000 clones, none singletons. About this clone itself: The antigen is undetermined. All gene names here are mouse names. The missing CDR3 end, 4 residues past where the read stops, is filled in from the germline J gene.

Sorting used CD4, CD8alpha, NKG2D, NKG2ACE and other markers on pooled cutaneous lymph node cells. The sequenced sample was CD4+ T cells sorted from a lymph node. V and J are TRBV17 and TRBJ2-3, with 8 bases aligning to TRBD1. This clonotype was sampled from a C3H/HeJ mouse with alopecia areata. This strain has MHC haplotype H2-k. CDR3 loop: CASSGDRAETLYF. The DNA read from the CDR3 is TGTGCTAGCAGTGGGGACAGGGCAGAA.